This T cell receptor beta chain was recorded in a study of T cell repertoires in cytomegalovirus infection. Looking at the study overall: Public TCR beta signatures provided an indication of both CMV infection and a matching HLA type.

Study outcomes and limitations: Cumulative frequency (of public TCR beta family members) identified carriers of CMV plus the relevant HLA. HLA-C-restricted, CMV-specific TCR beta clonotypes were dominant ex vivo.

About this clonotype itself: The antigen remains unidentified.

MiXCR, run by TCRdb on the reads, gives a single entry per CDR3 protein. The sample lists fewer than 300,000 distinct CDR3 sequences; roughly 26% were seen once. The CDR3 covers 14 residues. The trim removed 7 bases at V and 0 bases at J, leaving 2 bases unmatched. Germline V lookup: CDR1 SNHLY, CDR2 FYNNEI. This clonotype originated in a human donor in good health (CMV status not recorded). Some clones in this sample may be carry-over from other donors' samples. Sequencing was performed on PBMCs. The chain joins TRBV2 to TRBJ2-2; 7 bases map to TRBD1. The CDR3, as DNA: TGTGCCAGCATGGGACAGTCGAACACCGGGGAGCTGTTTTTT. Protein: CASMGQSNTGELFF.